Presented here are 11 T cell receptor beta chains from one specimen sequenced in a study of shared clonotypes between healthy human individuals (dated by TCRdb to about 2020). Libraries were constructed by the immunoSEQ multiplex PCR assay. This immuneACCESS table, as held by TCRdb, lists in-frame sequences with V and J called but not all clones. Of the missing ones, under half trace to an unresolved V gene in checked studies; the others have no known cause. The sample yields under 2,500,000 clones; almost 96% were counted once. In total, the top ten clones hold roughly 0.13% of the sample. Sequencing was carried out using naive CD4+ T cells sorted from blood. This sample's cell subset or site label indicates: CD45RA+ positively selected. All receptors derive from a man younger than 35 in good health.

V is TRBV5-1 and J is TRBJ1-1; D uncertain. The V end was cut by 0 bases, the J end by 3 bases, with 15 bases between. CDR3 length equals 16 residues. From germline, CDR1 is SGHRS and CDR2 YFSETQ. The CDR3 protein is CASSLAVGFLDTEAFF. In DNA form, the CDR3 reads TGCGCCAGCAGCTTGGCCGTGGGGTTTCTAGACACTGAAGCTTTCTTT.

The CDR3 bases are TGTGCCTGGAGCCCCGACGAGGGGAACATTCAGTACTTC. Translating it yields CAWSPDEGNIQYF. The rearrangement joins TRBV30 to TRBJ2-4; D tentatively fits TRBD1 or TRBD2 (5 bases each). This CDR3 has 13 amino acids. The V and J ends lost 3 bases and 7 bases respectively, with 13 bases between them. Germline CDR1 GTSNPN, CDR2 SVGIG (reference sequence).

The rearrangement joins TRBV19 to TRBJ2-7; 13 bases match TRBD2. Germline CDR1 is LNHDA and CDR2 is SQIVND (reference sequence). The CDR3 spans 14 residues. The J segment lost 8 bases and the V segment lost 6 bases, leaving 7 bases of the junction unmatched. The CDR3 loop reads CASRLAGGPVQQYF. The CDR3 nucleotides are TGTGCCAGTAGACTAGCGGGAGGGCCCGTGCAGCAGTACTTC.

V is TRBV6-5 and J is TRBJ1-3, with D perhaps matching TRBD1 (5 bases). The CDR3 contains 14 residues. V lost 11 bases and J 3 bases, leaving 17 bases between the germline ends. Germline values: CDR1 MNHEY, CDR2 SVGAGI. CDR3 in DNA: TGTGCCTCCAGGCGGGGGGTCGGTGGAAACACCATATATTTT. It is translated as CASRRGVGGNTIYF.

The gene calls are TRBV5-1 and TRBJ1-6; TRBD1 might be the D (5 bases). CDR1 SGHRS and CDR2 YFSETQ come from the germline V gene. V was shortened by 1 base and J by 0 bases, with 8 bases between the two germline ends. This CDR3 comprises 16 residues. The CDR3 region is CASSLYDSSYNSPLHF. CDR3 nucleotides: TGCGCCAGCAGCTTGTATGACAGCTCCTATAATTCACCCCTCCACTTT.

To note about this clone: The sample holds other DNA sequences that translate to the same CDR3. For the CDR3, the DNA is TGTGCCAGCAGTTACTCCAGCGGTAGCAATCAGCCCCAGCATTTT. Protein sequence: CASSYSSGSNQPQHF. The chain has TRBV6-5 and TRBJ1-5; D is unresolved. V lost 0 bases, J lost 0 bases, and 6 bases lay in between. Germline V gene data show CDR1 as MNHEY and CDR2 as SVGAGI. This CDR3 has 15 amino acids.

This clone was counted a single time. The chain uses TRBV11-3 and TRBJ1-2, with 9 bases that match TRBD1. Germline V gene lookup returns CDR1 SGHNT and CDR2 YENEEA. This CDR3 is 13 amino acids long. The trim removed 5 bases at V and 14 bases at J, leaving 12 bases unmatched. In DNA form, the CDR3 reads TGTGCCAGCAGCCGGGGGGACGGGACAGGGTATACCTTC. Its translation: CASSRGDGTGYTF.

A word on this clone: Other nucleotide sequences in the sample specify the same CDR3. The chain couples TRBV25-1 to TRBJ1-5; 8 bases agree with TRBD1. V was pared by 4 bases and J by 3 bases, with 2 bases of the junction left unmatched. The CDR3 is 14 residues long. Germline V gene lookup returns CDR1 MGHDK and CDR2 SYGVNS. For the CDR3, the DNA is TGTGCCAGCAGTGGGACAGGGAACAATCAGCCCCAGCATTTT. Translating gives CASSGTGNNQPQHF.

This rearrangement joins TRBV7-2 to TRBJ1-6; D is ambiguous. Trimming removed 1 base at V and 7 bases at J, with 8 bases between. Looked up from germline, CDR1 is SGHTA and CDR2 is FQGNSA. The CDR3 runs to 14 residues. DNA of the CDR3: TGTGCCAGCAGCTTAGAGGGAAACAATTCACCCCTCCACTTT. Translated: CASSLEGNNSPLHF.

J is TRBJ1-2 and V is TRBV29-1; tentatively, D is TRBD1 (5 bases). Germline V gene data show CDR1 as SQVTM and CDR2 as ANQGSEA. The CDR3 has 12 residues. V was clipped by 2 bases and J by 6 bases, with 10 bases between them. The CDR3 sequence: CSVETPGNGYTF. The CDR3, as DNA: TGCAGCGTTGAAACGCCAGGGAATGGCTACACCTTC.

The chain has TRBV5-1 and TRBJ2-5; D is perhaps TRBD2 (6 bases). V lost 4 bases and J 0 bases, leaving 10 bases between the germline ends. Looked up from germline, CDR1 is SGHRS and CDR2 is YFSETQ. The CDR3 extends over 14 amino acids. DNA of the CDR3: TGCGCCAGCAGCACGGAGGGGAACCAAGAGACCCAGTACTTC. Protein product: CASSTEGNQETQYF.